The sequence of this T cell receptor beta chain was determined in a study of identical twins. Template switching (which added a universal primer site) was used, and cDNA carried unique molecular identifiers. TCRdb re-analysed the 5' RACE reads in MiXCR, keeping a single row per CDR3 protein. The sample gives under 300,000 distinct CDR3 sequences, about 8% of which show up once; about 3% is in the top ten. Many counts were recorded for this clonotype. Antigen specificity is unknown. Points from the study as a whole: Twins shared out-of-frame alpha sequences with excess low generation probability. Fewer insertions characterized abundant cord blood beta clonotypes, whereas memory repertoires showed none.

CDR3 length: 14 residues. The germline V gene has CDR1 SEHNR and CDR2 FQNEAQ (reference sequence). V was shortened by 6 bases and J by 2 bases, with 12 bases between the two germline ends. These data are also associated with another study on yellow fever vaccine responses in identical twins. That source adds: Twins showed a vaccine T cell response that reportedly seemed partly convergent, partly personalized.

This sequence originates from a woman younger than 35 in good health. The rearrangement links TRBV7-9 to TRBJ2-3, with a tentative D call TRBD1 (5 bases). Sequenced sample: CD8+ T cells sorted from blood. The CDR3 coding sequence is TGTGCCAGCAGACAACAGGATTTCACAGATACGCAGTATTTT. Encoded protein: CASRQQDFTDTQYF.